This entry is about one TCR beta chain. The sample holds many counts of this clonotype. Its binding antigen is unknown. Per-base qualities were not stored, and no clone one base away is much larger. The sample comes from a study of regulatory T cells in long-lasting Graves disease (dated by TCRdb to the early 2020s). With respect to the entire study: Newly diagnosed Graves' disease patients had taken antithyroid drugs for less than 3 months. The study was conducted in China and was registered as a clinical trial. This study used TCR sequencing and RNA sequencing of peripheral blood to compare persistent Graves' disease patients against newly diagnosed Graves' disease patients. A total of roughly 35 samples underwent TCR sequencing, from around 13 patients with persistent Graves' disease and 20 or so patients with newly diagnosed Graves' disease. Findings and caveats that apply to the study as a whole: Sequencing and analysis were restricted to the TCR beta chain. The authors noted that the small sample size was a limitation that may lower accuracy. More public clonotypes were shared among persistent patients (fewer than 3,000) than among newly diagnosed patients (more than 900). Persistent disease showed preferential use of TRBV28, TRBJ1-2 and TRBJ2-5, whereas newly diagnosed disease favored TRBV20-1 and TRBJ2-1. The study examined only peripheral blood because the primary lesion, thyroid tissue, could not be accessed. Compared with newly diagnosed patients, patients with persistent Graves' disease had lower TCR Shannon entropy and fewer highly expanded clones, which suggests clonal expansion.

Receptor libraries were prepared by multiplex PCR. Sequencing was carried out with an Illumina HiSeq 4000. TCR beta libraries were built with iRepertoire HTBI primers and Arm-PCR amplification of CDR3 regions. Before sequencing, the PCR products underwent gel purification. In the original analysis: Gene usage analysis of CDR3 amino acid clonotypes used the approximately 62 TRBV and 11 to 15 TRBJ segments found across samples. Filtered high-quality paired reads were merged into contigs using COPE and FqMerger. BLAST was used to align contigs to the IMGT TRBV, TRBD and TRBJ reference genes, and CDR3 was defined following IMGT. Highly expanded clones were defined as clonotypes with a frequency above 0.1%. Repertoire diversity was measured by Shannon entropy, and V-J evenness by the Gini coefficient. A clonotype found in more than one individual was treated as public. TCRdb redid the processing of the public reads, applying fastp at Q25 and MiXCR, and retained in-frame beta chains. Every distinct CDR3 protein forms one entry, paired with its most common genes and DNA. These V and J calls are TCRdb output, not the study's own analysis. This sample comprises about 460,000 distinct CDR3 sequences, 12% to 15% of them detected only once. Jointly, the top ten make up about 15% of the sample.

V lost 2 bases and J lost 0 bases; the stretch between them is 8 bases long. The cysteine opens and the phenylalanine closes a CDR3 of 14 amino acids. The kept DNA is CDR3 alone, 42 bases in frame from the first base. Per the germline V gene, MDHEN is the CDR1 and SYDVKM is the CDR2. Explained via the paper, the time point label denotes: newly diagnosed GD, antithyroid drugs for less than 3 months. RNA was extracted from PBMCs in TRIzol for both TCR sequencing and RNA sequencing. The diagnosis of Graves' disease followed American Thyroid Association guidelines. Patients were recruited from an endocrinology department in Xi'an, China. Each patient gave approximately 8.8 milliliters of peripheral blood, collected in an EDTA anticoagulant tube. Ficoll Paque Plus density gradient separation was used to isolate PBMCs, and no further T cell sorting was done. An Agilent 2100 Bioanalyzer and agarose gel were used to assess RNA quality, and a NanoDrop 2000 was used to measure RNA concentration.

The sample was also linked to a second study, of T cells in Graves' hyperthyroidism and ophthalmopathy. The other study reports the following: A patient counted as having stable Graves' hyperthyroidism if no progression to ophthalmopathy occurred over 18 months of follow-up. Hyperthyroidism patients were newly diagnosed, had a disease duration of under 2 months, and were aged 18 to 65 years. Any patient with an uncontrolled infection, another autoimmune disease, pregnancy or lactation was excluded. Clinical symptoms, serum thyroxine and TRAb, thyroid ultrasound, and orbital computed tomography formed the basis for the diagnoses. The first round of RT-PCR for the TCR CDR3 was performed with the HTBI primer set and the Qiagen OneStep RT-PCR kit. Most expanded thyroid clonotypes (frequency above 0.001) were also found in blood, which suggests that blood repertoires may mirror thyroid immune responses. In cross-validation, a model built on a 13 V-J signature told ophthalmopathy apart from stable hyperthyroidism with under 90% sensitivity and 81% to 82% specificity, and in testing the same model reached 80%/75%. During validation, the model predicted progression to ophthalmopathy a median of about 5.9 months ahead of onset, with almost 71% sensitivity and 72% to 80% specificity. To identify TCR V-J signatures that set the groups apart, the researchers used a discovery cohort of about a hundred patients, made up of approximately 43 with Graves' ophthalmopathy and about 59 with stable Graves' hyperthyroidism. Whether ophthalmopathy could be predicted prospectively was tested in an independent validation cohort made up of fewer than 20 hyperthyroidism patients plus 17 patients who later progressed to ophthalmopathy. The approximately 100 discovery patients were randomly divided into training and test sets at a 7:3 ratio. In addition, the study compared T-cell repertoires in thyroid tissue and in blood from five or six Graves' hyperthyroidism patients. After sampling, hyperthyroidism patients received methimazole starting at 30 mg daily, and ophthalmopathy patients received high-dose intravenous methylprednisolone. A second multiplex PCR round built the libraries, followed by size selection and purification. The libraries were sequenced on an Illumina HiSeq2000 using paired-end 100 bp reads. SOAPnuke was used to process the raw data, removing reads that contained adapters or uncalled bases, had a mean Phred below 15, or lacked an exact match to the constant primer or identifier. High-quality paired reads were merged using COPE v1.2.5, and each unique nucleotide sequence was defined as a clonotype. Clonotypes were aligned to IMGT TRBV, TRBD and TRBJ reference segments using MiTCR v1.1. Only V-J combinations with frequency above 0.0001, covering roughly 99% of repertoires, were analysed. The TCS score was defined as F50 (clonal expansion) divided by E x V (chaos), with BLOSUM62-based TCRdist calculated between CDR3 peptides within each V-J. Welch's t-statistics and random forest reduced 500 to 550 V-J features to roughly 13, which were used in a naive Bayes classifier (R e1071). Sample size was not statistically predetermined, and investigators were not blinded to group allocation. According to the paper, TCR Vbeta CDR3 sequencing was carried out on approximately 140 peripheral blood samples, which came from fewer than 50 ophthalmopathy, fewer than 80 hyperthyroidism and around 17 progressor patients.

The sample in question was peripheral blood mononuclear cells (PBMCs), obtained at new diagnosis, from a patient treated with antithyroid drugs. This TCR derives from a woman aged 50 to 60 with Graves disease. Donor details come from another sample of the same person, matched by shared clones. The chain couples TRBV28 to TRBJ2-7; the D gene is perhaps TRBD1, from 5 matching bases. The CDR3 protein is CASSLIGASYEQYF. At the DNA level, the sequence is TGTGCCAGCAGTTTAATTGGGGCCTCCTACGAGCAGTACTTC.